The 14 T cell receptor beta chains given below trace back to one sample, sequenced in a study of cytomegalovirus exposure and HLA in healthy donors (TCRdb year 2017). Library construction relied on the immunoSEQ multiplex PCR assay. A mixture of 60 forward primers for TCR Vbeta segments and 13 reverse primers for TCR Jbeta segments was used in the multiplex PCR. TCRdb's version of the immuneACCESS table is confined to in-frame rearrangements and falls short of the full clone set. An unresolved V gene accounts for under half of the shortfall where checked; the remainder is of unknown origin. The sample records some 96,000 clones, 76% of which are singletons. The ten largest clonotypes hold more than 1.5% of the sample. Sequencing was performed on PBMCs. Every receptor here comes from a man aged 35 to 55 in good health and CMV-seronegative.

Only a few counts were recorded for this clone. The chain employs TRBV6-1 and TRBJ2-7; TRBD2 aligns across 8 bases. CDR3 length: 13 amino acids. Germline-derived CDR1 and CDR2 are MNHNS and SASEGT. With 6 bases clipped from V and 2 bases from J, the junction kept 3 bases outside the gene matches. CDR3 nucleotides: TGTGCCAGCAGGGCCGGGGGGGCCTACGAGCAGTACTTC. It is translated as CASRAGGAYEQYF.

V usage is TRBV30 and J usage is TRBJ1-1; D might be TRBD1 (5 bases). The V and J ends lost 1 base and 6 bases respectively, with 9 bases between them. Germline V gives CDR1 GTSNPN, CDR2 SVGIG (reference sequence). The CDR3 has 12 residues. CDR3: CAWSAGLAEAFF. In nucleotides, the CDR3 is TGTGCCTGGAGTGCAGGGTTGGCTGAAGCTTTCTTT.

V usage is TRBV15 and J usage is TRBJ1-1; maybe TRBD1 (6 bases). V lost 5 bases to trimming and J lost 2 bases, with 9 bases between them. This CDR3 is 13 amino acids long. CDR1 LNHNV and CDR2 YYDKDF come from the germline V gene (reference sequence). CDR3 in amino acids: CATSWDTNTEAFF. CDR3 sequence (DNA): TGTGCCACCAGCTGGGACACCAACACTGAAGCTTTCTTT.

This chain links TRBV4-2 with TRBJ2-1, with 9 positions matching TRBD2. Per germline, CDR1 LGHNA and CDR2 YNFKEQ. This CDR3 comprises 19 residues. V was pared by 2 bases and J by 4 bases, with 15 bases of the junction left unmatched. CDR3 protein: CASSQNQSPGLAKYNEQFF. CDR3 nucleotides: TGTGCCAGCAGCCAAAACCAATCCCCGGGACTAGCCAAATACAATGAGCAGTTCTTC.

The gene calls are TRBV4-3 and TRBJ2-3, with D hard to call. Trimming removed 2 bases from V and 0 bases from J, with 21 bases in between. The CDR3 consists of 19 residues. In germline, CDR1 is LGHNA, CDR2 YSLEER. The CDR3 bases are TGCGCCAGCAGCCAATTTCTACGTTCTCTTCGCGCCAGCACAGATACGCAGTATTTT. It translates to CASSQFLRSLRASTDTQYF.

The chain is built from TRBV28 and TRBJ2-2, with 10 bases identical to TRBD1. Germline CDR1 MDHEN, CDR2 SYDVKM. CDR3 length: 17 residues. Trimming at V came to 8 bases and at J to 2 bases, leaving 11 bases not matched to a gene. The CDR3 DNA is TGTGCCAGCCGAGACAGGGGGCGGCGTTTAAACACCGGGGAGCTGTTTTTT. This sequence encodes CASRDRGRRLNTGELFF.

This clone was seen a few times. J is TRBJ1-6 and V is TRBV10-3; D call uncertain. Trimming cost V 7 bases and J 6 bases, with 13 bases left between them. Germline CDR1 is ENHRY and CDR2 is SYGVKD. The CDR3 has 14 residues. The CDR3 is CAINVGETNSPLHF. The CDR3 DNA reads as TGTGCCATCAACGTCGGAGAGACTAATTCACCCCTCCACTTT.

This clone turned up a few times. CDR3 nucleotides: TGTGCCACCAGCCGGGGAGAAGGGAACACTGAAGCTTTCTTT. Its protein is CATSRGEGNTEAFF. The gene calls are TRBV15 and TRBJ1-1; D uncertain. V lost 5 bases and J lost 1, with 11 bases in between. The CDR3 runs 14 residues. Looked up from germline, CDR1 is LNHNV and CDR2 is YYDKDF (reference sequence).

This chain uses TRBV7-9 with TRBJ2-1, with D tentatively TRBD2 (6 bases). The CDR3 is 14 residues long. The germline V gene encodes CDR1 SEHNR and CDR2 FQNEAQ (reference sequence). V shed 7 bases and J shed 5 bases, with 15 bases lying between them. The CDR3: CASNRDLPNNEQFF. The CDR3 nucleotides read TGTGCCAGCAACCGGGACTTACCGAACAATGAGCAGTTCTTC. Combining the CDR3 with reference TRBV7-9 and TRBJ2-1 gives the whole variable domain DTGVSQNPRHKITKRGQNVTFRCDPISEHNRLYWYRQTLGQGPEFLTYFQNEAQLEKSRLLSDRFSAERPKGSFSTLEIQRTEQGDSAMYLCASNRDLPNNEQFFGPGTRLTVL.

The CDR3 DNA follows: TGTGCCAGTAGTATAGCTGGGGGACAGCACTACGAGCAGTACTTC. Encoded protein: CASSIAGGQHYEQYF. This chain joins TRBV19 and TRBJ2-7, with 7 bases that match TRBD1. The germline V gene encodes CDR1 LNHDA and CDR2 SQIVND (reference sequence). Trimming took 1 base from V and 3 from J; bases not matched to a gene: 6. The CDR3 is made up of 15 amino acids.

The chain is built from TRBV25-1 and TRBJ1-3, with TRBD1 as a possible D gene (5 bases). Trimming cost V 6 bases and J 4 bases, with 16 bases left between them. There are 15 residues in the CDR3. Per germline, CDR1 MGHDK and CDR2 SYGVNS. The CDR3: CASREKQVSGNTIYF. CDR3 nucleotide sequence: TGTGCCAGCAGGGAAAAACAGGTTTCAGGAAACACCATATATTTT. The complete variable domain, with remaining parts taken from reference TRBV25-1 and TRBJ1-3, reads EADIYQTPRYLVIGTGKKITLECSQTMGHDKMYWYQQDPGMELHLIHYSYGVNSTEKGDLSSESTVSRIRTEHFPLTLESARPSHTSQYLCASREKQVSGNTIYFGEGSWLTVV.

The V call is TRBV19, the J call TRBJ2-1; a possible D gene is TRBD1 (5 bases). This CDR3 comprises 16 residues. The V gene lost 0 bases and the J gene lost 2 bases, with 11 bases spanning the gap. Germline V gives CDR1 LNHDA, CDR2 SQIVND (reference sequence). CDR3 coding DNA: TGTGCCAGTAGTATAGAGGCAGGGCTAACCTACAATGAGCAGTTCTTC. Residues: CASSIEAGLTYNEQFF.

This rearrangement joins TRBV10-3 to TRBJ2-3, with 9 bases fitting TRBD2. This CDR3 spans 15 amino acids. Per the germline V gene, CDR1 is ENHRY and CDR2 is SYGVKD. Losses at the gene ends were 7 bases for V and 2 bases for J; bases not matched to a gene: 7. The CDR3: CAIKETSGYTDTQYF. The CDR3 DNA sequence: TGTGCCATCAAAGAGACTAGCGGCTACACAGATACGCAGTATTTT.

The rearrangement links TRBV19 to TRBJ2-3; the match to TRBD2 covers 8 bases. V trimming: 3 bases; J trimming: 2 bases; junction bases outside the gene matches: 13. The CDR3 loop spans 18 amino acids. Germline V gene lookup returns CDR1 LNHDA and CDR2 SQIVND (reference sequence). The CDR3 DNA reads as TGTGCCAGTAGTATTGCGACCCAGCGGGAGTGGGTCACAGATACGCAGTATTTT. Protein sequence: CASSIATQREWVTDTQYF.